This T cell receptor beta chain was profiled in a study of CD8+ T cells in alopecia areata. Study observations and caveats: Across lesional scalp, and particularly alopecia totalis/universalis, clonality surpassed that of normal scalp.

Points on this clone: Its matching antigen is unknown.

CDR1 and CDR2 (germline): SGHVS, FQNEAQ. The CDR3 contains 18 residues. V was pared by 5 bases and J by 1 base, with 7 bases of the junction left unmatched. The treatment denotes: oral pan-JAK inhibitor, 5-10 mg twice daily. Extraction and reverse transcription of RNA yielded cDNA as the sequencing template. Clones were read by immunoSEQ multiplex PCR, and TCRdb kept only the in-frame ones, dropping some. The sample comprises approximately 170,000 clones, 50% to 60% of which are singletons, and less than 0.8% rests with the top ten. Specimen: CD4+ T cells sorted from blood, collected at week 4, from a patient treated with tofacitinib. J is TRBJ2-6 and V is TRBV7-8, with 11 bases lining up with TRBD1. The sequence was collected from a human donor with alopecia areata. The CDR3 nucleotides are TGTGCCAGCAGCCAAACGGACAGGGGGCAGTCTGGGGCCAACGTCCTGACTTTC. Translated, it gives CASSQTDRGQSGANVLTF.